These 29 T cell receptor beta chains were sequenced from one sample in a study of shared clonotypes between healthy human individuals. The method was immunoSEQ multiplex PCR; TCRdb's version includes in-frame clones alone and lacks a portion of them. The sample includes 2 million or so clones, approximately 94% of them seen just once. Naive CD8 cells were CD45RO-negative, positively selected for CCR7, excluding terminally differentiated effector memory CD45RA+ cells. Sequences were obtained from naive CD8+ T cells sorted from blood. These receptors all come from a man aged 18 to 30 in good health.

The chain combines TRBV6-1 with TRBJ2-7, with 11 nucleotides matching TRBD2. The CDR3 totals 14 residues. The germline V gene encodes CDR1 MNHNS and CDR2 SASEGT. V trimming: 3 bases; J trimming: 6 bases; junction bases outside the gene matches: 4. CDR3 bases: TGTGCCAGCAGTGATAGCGGGGGGGCAGGCGAGCAGTACTTC. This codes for CASSDSGGAGEQYF.

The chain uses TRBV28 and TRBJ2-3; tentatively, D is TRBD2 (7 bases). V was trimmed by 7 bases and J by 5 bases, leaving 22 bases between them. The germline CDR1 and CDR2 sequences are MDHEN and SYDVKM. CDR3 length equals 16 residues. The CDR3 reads CASISWEGGPGDTQYF. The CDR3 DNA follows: TGTGCCAGCATCTCTTGGGAGGGGGGACCCGGAGATACGCAGTATTTT. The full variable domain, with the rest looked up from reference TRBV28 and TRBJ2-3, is DVKVTQSSRYLVKRTGEKVFLECVQDMDHENMFWYRQDPGLGLRLIYFSYDVKMKEKGDIPEGYSVSREKKERFSLILESASTNQTSMYLCASISWEGGPGDTQYFGPGTRLTVL.

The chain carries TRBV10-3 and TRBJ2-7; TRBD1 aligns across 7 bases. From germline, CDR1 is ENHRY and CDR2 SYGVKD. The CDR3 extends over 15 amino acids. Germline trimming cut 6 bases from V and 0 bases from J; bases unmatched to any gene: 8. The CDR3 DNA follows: TGTGCCATCAGCCTACAGGGGCCAAGCTCCTACGAGCAGTACTTC. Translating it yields CAISLQGPSSYEQYF.

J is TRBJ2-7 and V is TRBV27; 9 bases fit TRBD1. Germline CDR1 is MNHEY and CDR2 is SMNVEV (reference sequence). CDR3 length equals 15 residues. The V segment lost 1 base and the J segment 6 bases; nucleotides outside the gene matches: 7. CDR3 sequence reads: CASSLWGTGTGEQYF. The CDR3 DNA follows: TGTGCCAGCAGTTTATGGGGGACAGGGACCGGCGAGCAGTACTTC.

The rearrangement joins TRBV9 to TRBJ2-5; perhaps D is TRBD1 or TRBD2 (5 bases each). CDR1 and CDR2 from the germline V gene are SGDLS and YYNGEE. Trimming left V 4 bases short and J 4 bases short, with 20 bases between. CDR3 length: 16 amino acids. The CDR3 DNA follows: TGTGCCAGCAGCCCAGCCACAGGAGGACCCTCAGAGACCCAGTACTTC. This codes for CASSPATGGPSETQYF.

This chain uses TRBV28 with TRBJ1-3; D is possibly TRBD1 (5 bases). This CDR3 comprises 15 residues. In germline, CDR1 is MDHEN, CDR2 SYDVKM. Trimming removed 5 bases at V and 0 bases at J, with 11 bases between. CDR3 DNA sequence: TGTGCCAGCAGTCCGTTGGGGGTCTCTGGAAACACCATATATTTT. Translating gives CASSPLGVSGNTIYF.

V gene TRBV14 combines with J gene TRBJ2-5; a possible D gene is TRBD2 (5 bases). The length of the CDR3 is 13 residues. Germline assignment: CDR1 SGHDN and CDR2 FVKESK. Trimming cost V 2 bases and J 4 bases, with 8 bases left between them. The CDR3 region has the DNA TGTGCCAGCAGCCAATGGGCGGGAGAGACCCAGTACTTC. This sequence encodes CASSQWAGETQYF.

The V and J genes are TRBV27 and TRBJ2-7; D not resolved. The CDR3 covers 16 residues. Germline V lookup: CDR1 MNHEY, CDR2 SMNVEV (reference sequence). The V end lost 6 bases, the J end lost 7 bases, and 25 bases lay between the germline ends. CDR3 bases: TGTGCCAGCAGCCCGGCCTCTGGGCCCCGCTTGAGTGAGCAGTACTTC. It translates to CASSPASGPRLSEQYF.

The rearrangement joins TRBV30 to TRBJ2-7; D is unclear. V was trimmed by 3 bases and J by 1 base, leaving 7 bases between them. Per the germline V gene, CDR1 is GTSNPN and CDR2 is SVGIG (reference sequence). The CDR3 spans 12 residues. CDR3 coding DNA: TGTGCCTGGAGGGCAGTTTCCTACGAGCAGTACTTC. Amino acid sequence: CAWRAVSYEQYF.

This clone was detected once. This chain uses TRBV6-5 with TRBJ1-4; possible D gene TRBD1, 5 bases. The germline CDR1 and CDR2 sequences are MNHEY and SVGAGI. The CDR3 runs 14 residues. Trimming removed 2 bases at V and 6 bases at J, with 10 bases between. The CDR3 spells CASSYGTQDEKLFF. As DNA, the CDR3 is TGTGCCAGCAGTTACGGGACGCAGGATGAAAAACTGTTTTTT.

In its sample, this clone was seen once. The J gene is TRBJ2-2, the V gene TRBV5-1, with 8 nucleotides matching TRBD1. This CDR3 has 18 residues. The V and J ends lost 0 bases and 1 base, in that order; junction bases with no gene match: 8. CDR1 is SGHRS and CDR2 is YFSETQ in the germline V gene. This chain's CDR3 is CASSLALGDRLNTGELFF. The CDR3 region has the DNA TGCGCCAGCAGCTTGGCCCTGGGGGACAGGTTGAACACCGGGGAGCTGTTTTTT.

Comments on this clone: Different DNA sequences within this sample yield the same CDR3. The CDR3 loop reads CASRGPSTDTQYF. In DNA, the CDR3 is TGTGCCAGCAGGGGACCTAGCACAGATACGCAGTATTTT. V is TRBV7-9 and J is TRBJ2-3; D might be TRBD1 or TRBD2, each matching 5 bases. CDR1 is SEHNR, CDR2 FQNEAQ, per germline (reference sequence). V lost 6 bases and J lost 0, with 7 bases in between. The CDR3 has 13 residues.

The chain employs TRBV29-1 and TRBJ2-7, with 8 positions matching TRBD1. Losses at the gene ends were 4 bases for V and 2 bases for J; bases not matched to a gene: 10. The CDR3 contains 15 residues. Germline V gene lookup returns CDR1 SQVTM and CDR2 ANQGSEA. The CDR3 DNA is TGCAGCGTTGGCGATCGGGACAGGAGAACCTACGAGCAGTACTTC. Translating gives CSVGDRDRRTYEQYF.

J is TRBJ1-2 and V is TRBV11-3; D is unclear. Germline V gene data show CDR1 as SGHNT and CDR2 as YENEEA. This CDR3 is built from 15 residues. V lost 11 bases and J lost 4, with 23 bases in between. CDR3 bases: TGTGCCCCAAGCGATACAACCGCACGAACCTATGGCTACACCTTC. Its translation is CAPSDTTARTYGYTF.

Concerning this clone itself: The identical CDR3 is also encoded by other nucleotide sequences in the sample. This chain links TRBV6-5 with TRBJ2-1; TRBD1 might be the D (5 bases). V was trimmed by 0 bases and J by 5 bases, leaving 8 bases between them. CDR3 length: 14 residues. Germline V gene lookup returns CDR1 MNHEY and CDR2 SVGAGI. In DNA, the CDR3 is TGTGCCAGCAGTTACTCGACAGAAGACAATGAGCAGTTCTTC. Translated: CASSYSTEDNEQFF.

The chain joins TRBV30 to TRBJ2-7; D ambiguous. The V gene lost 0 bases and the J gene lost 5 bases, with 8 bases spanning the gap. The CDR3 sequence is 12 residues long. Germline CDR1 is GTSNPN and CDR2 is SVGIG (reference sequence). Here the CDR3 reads CAWSVNGHEQYF. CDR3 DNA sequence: TGTGCCTGGAGTGTAAACGGCCACGAGCAGTACTTC.

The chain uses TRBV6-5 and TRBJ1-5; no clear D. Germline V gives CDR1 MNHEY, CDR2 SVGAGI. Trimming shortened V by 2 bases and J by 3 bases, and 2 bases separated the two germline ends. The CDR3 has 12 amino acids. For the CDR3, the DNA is TGTGCCAGCAGTTACATCAATCAGCCCCAGCATTTT. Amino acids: CASSYINQPQHF.

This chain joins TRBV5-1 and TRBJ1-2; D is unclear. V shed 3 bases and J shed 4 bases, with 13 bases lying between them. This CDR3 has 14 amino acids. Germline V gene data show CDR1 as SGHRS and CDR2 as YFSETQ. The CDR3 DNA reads TGCGCCAGCAGCTCGGGATCTCTTAGCTATGGCTACACCTTC. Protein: CASSSGSLSYGYTF.

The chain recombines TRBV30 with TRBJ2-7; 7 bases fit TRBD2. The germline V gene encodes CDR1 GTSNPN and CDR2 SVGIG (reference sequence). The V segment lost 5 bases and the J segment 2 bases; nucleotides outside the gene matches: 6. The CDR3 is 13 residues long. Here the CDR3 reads CAWGAGGTYEQYF. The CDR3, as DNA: TGTGCCTGGGGGGCCGGGGGGACCTACGAGCAGTACTTC. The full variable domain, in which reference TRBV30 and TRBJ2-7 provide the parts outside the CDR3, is SQTIHQWPATLVQPVGSPLSLECTVEGTSNPNLYWYRQAAGRGLQLLFYSVGIGQISSEVPQNLSASRPQDRQFILSSKKLLLSDSGFYLCAWGAGGTYEQYFGPGTRLTVT.

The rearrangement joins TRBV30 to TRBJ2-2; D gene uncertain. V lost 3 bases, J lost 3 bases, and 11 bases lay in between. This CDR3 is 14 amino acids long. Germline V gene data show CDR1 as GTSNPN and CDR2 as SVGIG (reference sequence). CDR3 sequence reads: CAWSPSLDTGELFF. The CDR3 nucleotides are TGTGCCTGGAGCCCCTCGCTCGACACCGGGGAGCTGTTTTTT.

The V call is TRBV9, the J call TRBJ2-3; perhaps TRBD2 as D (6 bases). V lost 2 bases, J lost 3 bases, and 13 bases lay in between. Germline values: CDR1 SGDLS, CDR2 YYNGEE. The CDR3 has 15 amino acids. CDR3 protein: CASSVTGTGTDTQYF. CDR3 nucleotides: TGTGCCAGCAGCGTCACCGGGACTGGAACAGATACGCAGTATTTT.

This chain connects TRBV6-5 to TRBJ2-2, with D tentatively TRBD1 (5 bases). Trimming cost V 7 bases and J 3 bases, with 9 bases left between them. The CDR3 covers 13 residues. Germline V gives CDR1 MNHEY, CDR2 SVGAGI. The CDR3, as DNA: TGTGCCAGCACTCAGGGTTACACCGGGGAGCTGTTTTTT. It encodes CASTQGYTGELFF.

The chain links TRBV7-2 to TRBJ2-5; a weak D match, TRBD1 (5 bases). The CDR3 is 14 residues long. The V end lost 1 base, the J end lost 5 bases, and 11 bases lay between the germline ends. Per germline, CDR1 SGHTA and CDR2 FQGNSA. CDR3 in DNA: TGTGCCAGCAGCTTAGACCTAGGGGTGGAGACCCAGTACTTC. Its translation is CASSLDLGVETQYF.

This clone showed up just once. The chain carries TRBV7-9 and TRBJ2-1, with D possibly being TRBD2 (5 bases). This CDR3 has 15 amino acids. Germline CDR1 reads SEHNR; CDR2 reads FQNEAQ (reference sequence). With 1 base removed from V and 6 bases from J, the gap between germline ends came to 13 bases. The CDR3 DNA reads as TGTGCCAGCAGCTTAGTGCTGGCTAGCCCCAATGAGCAGTTCTTC. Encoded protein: CASSLVLASPNEQFF.

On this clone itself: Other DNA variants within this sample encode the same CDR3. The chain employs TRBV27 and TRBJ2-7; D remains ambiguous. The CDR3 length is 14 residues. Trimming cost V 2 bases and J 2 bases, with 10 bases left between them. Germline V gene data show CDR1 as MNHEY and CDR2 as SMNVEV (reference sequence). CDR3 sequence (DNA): TGTGCCAGCAGTTTAGGCGGTCGGACCTACGAGCAGTACTTC. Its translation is CASSLGGRTYEQYF.

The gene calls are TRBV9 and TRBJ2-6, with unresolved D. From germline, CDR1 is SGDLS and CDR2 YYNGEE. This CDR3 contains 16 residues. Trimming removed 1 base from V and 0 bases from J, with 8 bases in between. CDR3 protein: CASSVSGFSGANVLTF. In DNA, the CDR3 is TGTGCCAGCAGCGTATCCGGCTTCTCTGGGGCCAACGTCCTGACTTTC.

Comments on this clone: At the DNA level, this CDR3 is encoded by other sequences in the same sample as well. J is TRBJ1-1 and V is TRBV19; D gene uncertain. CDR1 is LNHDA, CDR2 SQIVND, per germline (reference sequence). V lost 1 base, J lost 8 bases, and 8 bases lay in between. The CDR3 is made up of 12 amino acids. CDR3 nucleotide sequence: TGTGCCAGTAGTATAGTTGGCAGGGAAGCTTTCTTT. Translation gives CASSIVGREAFF.

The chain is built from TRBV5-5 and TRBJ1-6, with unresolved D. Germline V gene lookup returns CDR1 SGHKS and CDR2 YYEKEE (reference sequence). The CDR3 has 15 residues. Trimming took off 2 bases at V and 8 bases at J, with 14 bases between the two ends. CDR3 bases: TGTGCCAGCAGCTTCTCCGACGGCCCGGATTCACCCCTCCACTTT. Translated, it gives CASSFSDGPDSPLHF.

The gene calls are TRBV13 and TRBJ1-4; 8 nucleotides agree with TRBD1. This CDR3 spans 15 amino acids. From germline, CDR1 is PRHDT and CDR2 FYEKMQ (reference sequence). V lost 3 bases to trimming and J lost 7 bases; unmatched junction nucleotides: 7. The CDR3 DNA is TGTGCCAGCAGCTTGCAGGGGGCGCTAGGTGAAAAACTGTTTTTT. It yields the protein CASSLQGALGEKLFF.